The 19 T cell receptor beta chains below all came from one sample that was sequenced in a study of blood T cell repertoires in COVID-19. Produced via immunoSEQ multiplex PCR; TCRdb's table is partial and in-frame only. The table includes roughly 280,000 clones, 86% detected once. The sample comprised peripheral blood. Every receptor here comes from a man aged 35 to 55 with active or convalescent COVID-19.

This chain connects TRBV10-1 to TRBJ1-2, with 7 bases that match TRBD1. Germline V gene lookup returns CDR1 WNHNN and CDR2 SYGVQD (reference sequence). The CDR3 has 13 amino acids. The J segment lost 5 bases and the V segment lost 10 bases, leaving 10 bases of the junction unmatched. The CDR3 reads CANHRGEPYGYTF. The DNA of the CDR3 is TGCGCCAACCACAGGGGTGAACCTTATGGCTACACCTTC.

The V gene is TRBV5-4, the J gene TRBJ2-6; D possibly corresponds to TRBD2 (5 bases). The V end lost 4 bases, the J end lost 0 bases, and 11 bases lay between the germline ends. This CDR3 spans 16 amino acids. Germline values: CDR1 SGHNT, CDR2 YYREEE (reference sequence). In DNA, the CDR3 is TGTGCCAGCAGCCCCGGGGTAGGCTCTGGGGCCAACGTCCTGACTTTC. Translated: CASSPGVGSGANVLTF.

The rearrangement links TRBV5-4 to TRBJ2-3, with 9 bases matching TRBD2. In germline, CDR1 is SGHNT, CDR2 YYREEE (reference sequence). CDR3 length: 15 residues. V lost 2 bases and J lost 2; bases outside the gene matches: 3. CDR3 coding DNA: TGTGCCAGCAGCTTTAGCGGGGGCCACACAGATACGCAGTATTTT. Translated: CASSFSGGHTDTQYF.

This chain links TRBV12-5 with TRBJ1-4; 9 bases match TRBD1. Germline assignment: CDR1 LGHNT and CDR2 FRNRAP. The CDR3 length is 17 residues. J lost 6 bases, V lost 2 bases, and 10 bases had no gene match. The CDR3 loop is CASGLLTPGQGYEKLFF. For the CDR3, the DNA is TGTGCTAGTGGTTTGCTGACCCCGGGACAGGGTTATGAAAAACTGTTTTTT.

This chain connects TRBV18 to TRBJ1-5; D is possibly TRBD1 (5 bases). The V gene's germline CDR1 is KGHSH and CDR2 LQKENI. This CDR3 has 13 residues. Trimming took 6 bases from V and 8 from J, leaving 14 bases between them. The CDR3 coding sequence is TGTGCCAGCTCCCAAGGGGCGGGGGAGCCCCAGCATTTT. Translation: CASSQGAGEPQHF. Together with reference TRBV18 and TRBJ1-5, the CDR3 gives the full variable domain: NAGVMQNPRHLVRRRGQEARLRCSPMKGHSHVYWYRQLPEEGLKFMVYLQKENIIDESGMPKERFSAEFPKEGPSILRIQQVVRGDSAAYFCASSQGAGEPQHFGDGTRLSIL.

V is TRBV4-1 and J is TRBJ2-1; 8 bases map to TRBD1. The CDR3 is made up of 15 amino acids. V was clipped by 1 base and J by 5 bases; unmatched bases: 4. The germline V gene encodes CDR1 MGHRA and CDR2 YSYEKL. The chain's CDR3 is CASSQAVTGDNEQFF. The CDR3 bases are TGCGCCAGCAGCCAAGCAGTGACAGGGGACAATGAGCAGTTCTTC.

The chain employs TRBV4-1 and TRBJ1-4; no reliable D call. CDR1 is MGHRA, CDR2 YSYEKL, per germline. This CDR3 region has 16 residues. V lost 4 bases and J lost 0, with 12 bases in between. This chain's CDR3 is CASSPTTSATNEKLFF. DNA of the CDR3: TGCGCCAGCAGCCCAACTACCAGTGCAACTAATGAAAAACTGTTTTTT.

This chain uses TRBV7-3 with TRBJ2-2; 9 bases agree with TRBD1. CDR1 is SGHTA and CDR2 is FQGTGA in the germline V gene. V lost 6 bases and J lost 2; bases outside the gene matches: 4. The CDR3 length is 15 residues. CDR3 protein: CASSYRGQNTGELFF. As DNA, the CDR3 is TGTGCCAGCAGTTACAGGGGGCAAAACACCGGGGAGCTGTTTTTT.

The chain combines TRBV30 with TRBJ2-7; tentative D call: TRBD2 (6 bases). Trimming took 5 bases from V and 4 from J, leaving 9 bases between them. The length of the CDR3 is 11 residues. Germline CDR1 is GTSNPN and CDR2 is SVGIG (reference sequence). The DNA for the CDR3 is TGTGCCTGGGCGGAGGGGTACGAGCAGTACTTC. As protein: CAWAEGYEQYF.

This chain joins TRBV5-6 and TRBJ1-5; 9 bases line up with TRBD1. CDR1 is SGHDT and CDR2 is YYEEEE in the germline V gene. The CDR3 is made up of 14 amino acids. V dropped 2 bases and J dropped 5; count of bases not matched to a gene: 2. In DNA, the CDR3 is TGTGCCAGCAGCTTTGGGGACAGGGATCAGCCCCAGCATTTT. Amino acids: CASSFGDRDQPQHF.

The chain couples TRBV7-4 to TRBJ2-3; 8 bases map to TRBD2. The CDR3 is 11 residues long. The junction had 7 bases not matched to a gene; V was cut back by 5 bases and J by 15 bases. Germline CDR1 SGHVT, CDR2 SQSDAQ. The CDR3 loop reads CASSPWTSKYF. In nucleotides, the CDR3 is TGTGCCAGCAGCCCCTGGACTAGCAAATATTTT.

This clone was counted a single time. This rearrangement joins TRBV7-2 to TRBJ2-2; a possible D gene is TRBD2 (5 bases). This CDR3 is built from 17 residues. CDR1 is SGHTA, CDR2 FQGNSA, per germline. With 1 base removed from V and 5 bases from J, the gap between germline ends came to 17 bases. This CDR3 reads CASSLESRAVGTGELFF. The CDR3 bases are TGTGCCAGCAGCTTAGAATCGAGGGCGGTGGGAACCGGGGAGCTGTTTTTT.

The chain has TRBV12-5 and TRBJ2-7, with D possibly being TRBD2 (5 bases). The CDR3 is made up of 12 amino acids. Germline V gene sequence: CDR1 LGHNT, CDR2 FRNRAP. With 6 bases removed from V and 4 bases from J, the gap between germline ends came to 10 bases. The CDR3 region has the DNA TGTGCTAGTGGCCCCGGACTTTACGAGCAGTACTTC. Its translation: CASGPGLYEQYF.

The rearrangement links TRBV19 to TRBJ2-7, with 9 bases matching TRBD1. The CDR3 has 15 residues. CDR1 is LNHDA, CDR2 SQIVND, per germline (reference sequence). Trimming cost V 5 bases and J 5 bases; bases outside gene matches: 10. The CDR3 here is CASSPSGTGRDEQYF. CDR3 DNA: TGTGCCAGTAGTCCCTCCGGGACAGGGCGAGACGAGCAGTACTTC. The full variable domain, rest sourced from reference TRBV19 and TRBJ2-7, is DGGITQSPKYLFRKEGQNVTLSCEQNLNHDAMYWYRQDPGQGLRLIYYSQIVNDFQKGDIAEGYSVSREKKESFPLTVTSAQKNPTAFYLCASSPSGTGRDEQYFGPGTRLTVT.

This clone was counted a few times. The chain combines TRBV5-1 with TRBJ1-4; D is ambiguous. This CDR3 is 13 amino acids long. Germline V gives CDR1 SGHRS, CDR2 YFSETQ. V was shortened by 4 bases and J by 6 bases, with 10 bases between the two germline ends. This CDR3 is CASSRMADEKLFF. The CDR3 coding sequence is TGCGCCAGCAGCCGAATGGCTGATGAAAAACTGTTTTTT.

This chain uses TRBV6-5 with TRBJ2-7; 7 bases match TRBD2. V gave up 6 bases and J gave up 3 bases; unmatched junction bases: 8. The CDR3 totals 14 residues. Germline CDR1 and CDR2: MNHEY and SVGAGI. In DNA, the CDR3 is TGTGCCAGCAGCCGGACTCGCGGGAGCTACGAGCAGTACTTC. It yields the protein CASSRTRGSYEQYF.

The chain links TRBV2 to TRBJ1-5; D possibly corresponds to TRBD1 (5 bases). In germline, CDR1 is SNHLY, CDR2 FYNNEI. V was trimmed by 2 bases and J by 3 bases, leaving 8 bases between them. CDR3 length: 14 residues. CDR3 nucleotides: TGTGCCAGCAGTGAATCAGGGAACAATCAGCCCCAGCATTTT. Protein: CASSESGNNQPQHF.

The gene calls are TRBV7-9 and TRBJ1-1; possibly TRBD1 for D (6 bases). The CDR3 is 14 residues long. Trimming removed 4 bases at V and 3 bases at J, with 12 bases between. Per germline, CDR1 SEHNR and CDR2 FQNEAQ (reference sequence). CDR3 residues: CASSSNRAHTEAFF. CDR3 nucleotides: TGTGCCAGCAGCTCCAACAGGGCGCACACTGAAGCTTTCTTT.

The chain employs TRBV28 and TRBJ1-2, with 8 bases that match TRBD1. This CDR3 region has 15 residues. Germline CDR1 is MDHEN and CDR2 is SYDVKM. Trimming took 6 bases from V and 7 from J; bases not matched to a gene: 13. The CDR3, as DNA: TGTGCCAGCAGATCGCGCCGGACAGGGCCGGCTGGCTACACCTTC. It yields the protein CASRSRRTGPAGYTF.